This entry lists 19 T cell receptor beta chains sequenced from one sample in a study of T cells in tuberculosis listed by TCRdb under 2018. Receptors were amplified or captured by the immunoSEQ multiplex PCR assay. Drawn from immuneACCESS, this table holds only the in-frame rearrangements with V and J called that TCRdb kept. Clones are partly lost; checked studies trace under half to an unresolved V gene and leave the rest unexplained. For this sample the table gives 25,000 to 30,000 clones, of which 90% to 95% were detected only once. In total, the top ten clones hold roughly 5% of the sample. The sequenced material came from PBMCs. The receptors shown here come from a donor between 10 and 35 years old with latent tuberculosis or without tuberculosis infection.

This chain uses TRBV18 with TRBJ2-7; TRBD1 matches 7 bases. Trimming at V came to 1 base and at J to 5 bases, leaving 5 bases not matched to a gene. CDR3 length: 14 residues. The germline V gene encodes CDR1 KGHSH and CDR2 LQKENI. As DNA, the CDR3 is TGTGCCAGCTCACCACTAACAGGGGAACACGAGCAGTACTTC. Its translation is CASSPLTGEHEQYF.

The CDR3 DNA reads TGTGCTAGTGGTTTGGGGACGAGGGTCCTCAATGAGCAGTTCTTC. Translated, it gives CASGLGTRVLNEQFF. V gene TRBV12-5 combines with J gene TRBJ2-1, with D possibly matching TRBD2 (5 bases). V was shortened by 1 base and J by 6 bases, with 13 bases between the two germline ends. The CDR3 length is 15 residues. The V gene's germline CDR1 is LGHNT and CDR2 FRNRAP.

The DNA for the CDR3 is TGTGCCAGCAGCTCTTGGGGGGGCTACGAGCAGTACTTC. It specifies CASSSWGGYEQYF. The chain uses TRBV7-2 and TRBJ2-7; 7 bases match TRBD2. Per germline, CDR1 SGHTA and CDR2 FQGNSA. Trimming at V came to 4 bases and at J to 3 bases, leaving 3 bases not matched to a gene. The CDR3 totals 13 residues.

The CDR3 is CACEDRDFSWAFF. The CDR3 DNA reads TGTGCCTGTGAGGACAGGGATTTTTCTTGGGCTTTCTTT. The chain carries TRBV30 and TRBJ1-1; 8 bases align to TRBD1. From germline, CDR1 is GTSNPN and CDR2 SVGIG (reference sequence). The trim removed 6 bases at V and 11 bases at J, leaving 14 bases unmatched. This CDR3 has 13 residues.

This sequence joins TRBV7-3 and TRBJ1-2; D perhaps matches TRBD1 (5 bases). The V gene's germline CDR1 is SGHTA and CDR2 FQGTGA. CDR3 length: 14 residues. With 2 bases removed from V and 3 bases from J, the gap between germline ends came to 10 bases. The CDR3 protein is CASSLQGGDYGYTF. The CDR3 DNA reads as TGTGCCAGCAGCTTACAGGGAGGGGACTATGGCTACACCTTC.

The CDR3 coding sequence is TGTGCCAGCAGCTCTAGCGGGGGAAGCTCCTACGAGCAGTACTTC. Translated: CASSSSGGSSYEQYF. V usage is TRBV7-9 and J usage is TRBJ2-7; 10 bases map to TRBD2. CDR1 and CDR2 from the germline V gene are SEHNR and FQNEAQ (reference sequence). CDR3 size: 15 residues. With V trimmed by 4 bases and J by 0 bases, 3 bases remained unmatched.

This chain joins TRBV11-3 and TRBJ2-1, with TRBD2 matching 7 bases. This CDR3 has 15 residues. The J segment lost 0 bases and the V segment lost 1 base, leaving 0 bases of the junction unmatched. Germline loops: CDR1 SGHNT, CDR2 YENEEA. The CDR3 loop reads CASSLAGGSYNEQFF. The DNA of the CDR3 is TGTGCCAGCAGCTTAGCGGGGGGCTCCTACAATGAGCAGTTCTTC.

This chain uses TRBV7-2 with TRBJ2-3, with 8 bases fitting TRBD1. The CDR3 runs to 17 residues. Germline loops: CDR1 SGHTA, CDR2 FQGNSA. J gave up 1 base and V 4 bases, and 10 bases lay outside the gene matches. CDR3 sequence reads: CASSSSTGVVGTDTQYF. The CDR3 bases are TGTGCCAGCAGCTCCTCGACAGGGGTGGTTGGCACAGATACGCAGTATTTT.

The rearrangement uses TRBV10-3 and TRBJ2-1; the D gene is possibly TRBD2 (6 bases). The CDR3 covers 14 residues. V lost 5 bases and J lost 5, with 13 bases in between. The V gene's germline CDR1 is ENHRY and CDR2 SYGVKD. DNA of the CDR3: TGTGCCATCAGTACGGGGGATTCGAACAATGAGCAGTTCTTC. The encoded protein is CAISTGDSNNEQFF.

The chain combines TRBV29-1 with TRBJ2-3; no reliable D call. Trimming shortened V by 1 base and J by 8 bases, and 4 bases separated the two germline ends. The CDR3 contains 10 residues. The germline CDR1 and CDR2 sequences are SQVTM and ANQGSEA. The CDR3 DNA reads TGCAGCGTTGAAGCAGGTACGCAGTATTTT. Its protein product is CSVEAGTQYF.

The genes are TRBV28 and TRBJ1-2; 8 positions match TRBD1. Germline CDR1 and CDR2: MDHEN and SYDVKM. The CDR3 covers 14 residues. The V gene end was trimmed by 6 bases and the J gene end by 2 bases; junction bases not matched to a gene: 5. Here the CDR3 DNA reads TGTGCCAGCAGCCCCGGGGACAGGAACTATGGCTACACCTTC. Translating gives CASSPGDRNYGYTF.

The chain couples TRBV13 to TRBJ2-1; 10 nucleotides align to TRBD2. The CDR3 sequence is 15 residues long. J was trimmed by 3 bases and V by 5 bases; bases with no gene match: 4. Per germline, CDR1 PRHDT and CDR2 FYEKMQ (reference sequence). This CDR3 reads CASSTERGGYNEQFF. CDR3 coding DNA: TGTGCCAGCAGCACCGAGCGGGGGGGCTACAATGAGCAGTTCTTC.

The chain recombines TRBV2 with TRBJ2-5; TRBD2 matches 9 bases. Trimming at V came to 6 bases and at J to 2 bases, leaving 4 bases not matched to a gene. There are 14 residues in the CDR3. Germline loops: CDR1 SNHLY, CDR2 FYNNEI. CDR3 residues: CASSPSGVQETQYF. CDR3 coding DNA: TGTGCCAGCAGCCCTAGCGGGGTACAAGAGACCCAGTACTTC.

Details on this clone: The same CDR3 also results from other DNA sequences found in this sample. V is TRBV29-1 and J is TRBJ2-1; possibly TRBD1 for D (5 bases). Trimming left V 2 bases short and J 1 base short, with 6 bases between. Looked up from germline, CDR1 is SQVTM and CDR2 is ANQGSEA. The CDR3 totals 13 residues. The CDR3 spells CSVERGSYNEQFF. The CDR3 nucleotides read TGCAGCGTTGAAAGGGGATCCTACAATGAGCAGTTCTTC.

The chain combines TRBV27 with TRBJ2-3, with D unclear. Germline-derived CDR1 and CDR2 are MNHEY and SMNVEV (reference sequence). V dropped 0 bases and J dropped 6 bases, with 10 bases sitting between them. The CDR3 is 14 amino acids. CDR3 in amino acids: CASSLSPPLDTQYF. CDR3 nucleotide sequence: TGTGCCAGCAGTTTATCCCCCCCCTTGGATACGCAGTATTTT.

The V gene is TRBV6-1, the J gene TRBJ2-3; TRBD2 matches 12 bases. The CDR3 is 18 amino acids. V lost 1 base, J lost 1 base, and 6 bases stayed unmatched. CDR1 is MNHNS and CDR2 is SASEGT in the germline V gene. This CDR3 reads CASSEGGLAGLGTDTQYF. The CDR3 DNA follows: TGTGCCAGCAGTGAAGGAGGACTAGCGGGACTAGGCACAGATACGCAGTATTTT.

J is TRBJ1-1 and V is TRBV7-8; 9 bases agree with TRBD1. From germline, CDR1 is SGHVS and CDR2 FQNEAQ. V lost 5 bases to trimming and J lost 1 base; unmatched junction nucleotides: 8. CDR3 size: 16 residues. The CDR3 sequence is CASSTSGQGWNTEAFF. The CDR3 nucleotides read TGTGCCAGCAGCACCTCTGGACAGGGGTGGAACACTGAAGCTTTCTTT. The entire variable domain, with the rest obtained from reference TRBV7-8 and TRBJ1-1, is as follows: GAGVSQSPRYKVAKRGQDVALRCDPISGHVSLFWYQQALGQGPEFLTYFQNEAQLDKSGLPSDRFFAERPEGSVSTLKIQRTQQEDSAVYLCASSTSGQGWNTEAFFGQGTRLTVV.

Regarding this clone: The conserved phenylalanine or tryptophan normally closing the CDR3 is absent here, so this likely arose from a read error. Because the CDR3's place on the DNA is in doubt, the DNA is left out and the CDR3 is given as listed by TCRdb. The chain uses TRBV19 and TRBJ1-2. The CDR3 length equals 9 residues, ends included. Germline assignment: CDR1 LNHDA and CDR2 SQIVND (reference sequence). The CDR3 loop is CASSIITGY.

In its sample, this clone was seen once. J is TRBJ1-1 and V is TRBV27; a weak D match, TRBD1 (6 bases). The CDR3 extends over 16 amino acids. Germline CDR1 MNHEY, CDR2 SMNVEV (reference sequence). The V end lost 4 bases, the J end lost 5 bases, and 20 bases lay between the germline ends. This CDR3 is CASSSHNRAGLTEAFF. In nucleotides, the CDR3 is TGTGCCAGCAGTTCGCACAACAGGGCCGGATTGACTGAAGCTTTCTTT.